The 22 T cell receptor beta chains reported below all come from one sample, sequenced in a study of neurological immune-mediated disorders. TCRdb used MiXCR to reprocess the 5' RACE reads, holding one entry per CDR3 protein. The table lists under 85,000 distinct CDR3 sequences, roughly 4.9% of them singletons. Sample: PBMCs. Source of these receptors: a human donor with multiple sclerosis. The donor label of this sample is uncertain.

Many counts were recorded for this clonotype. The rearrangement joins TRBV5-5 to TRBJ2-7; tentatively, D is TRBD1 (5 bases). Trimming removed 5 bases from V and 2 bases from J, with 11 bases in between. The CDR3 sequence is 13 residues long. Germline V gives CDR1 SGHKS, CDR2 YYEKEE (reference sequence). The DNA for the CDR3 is TGTGCCAGCAGGGTTCAGGGAACCTACGAGCAGTACTTC. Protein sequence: CASRVQGTYEQYF.

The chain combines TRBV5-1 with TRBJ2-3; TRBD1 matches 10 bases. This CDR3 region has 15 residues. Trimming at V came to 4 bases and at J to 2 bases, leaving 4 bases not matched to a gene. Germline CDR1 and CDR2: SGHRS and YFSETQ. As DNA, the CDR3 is TGCGCCAGCAGCCGGGACAGGGGCTCCACAGATACGCAGTATTTT. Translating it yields CASSRDRGSTDTQYF.

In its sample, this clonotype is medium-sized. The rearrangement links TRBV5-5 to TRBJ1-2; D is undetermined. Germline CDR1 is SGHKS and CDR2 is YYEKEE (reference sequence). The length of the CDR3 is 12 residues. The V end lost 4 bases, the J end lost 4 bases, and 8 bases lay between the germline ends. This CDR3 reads CASSLQSYGYTF. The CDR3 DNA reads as TGTGCCAGCAGCCTTCAAAGCTATGGCTACACCTTC.

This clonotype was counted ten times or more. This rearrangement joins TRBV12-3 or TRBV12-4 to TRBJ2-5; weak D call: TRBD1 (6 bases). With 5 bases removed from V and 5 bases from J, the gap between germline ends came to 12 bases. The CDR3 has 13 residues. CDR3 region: CASSRDQGETQYF. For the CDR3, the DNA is TGTGCCAGCAGTCGGGACCAGGGGGAGACCCAGTACTTC.

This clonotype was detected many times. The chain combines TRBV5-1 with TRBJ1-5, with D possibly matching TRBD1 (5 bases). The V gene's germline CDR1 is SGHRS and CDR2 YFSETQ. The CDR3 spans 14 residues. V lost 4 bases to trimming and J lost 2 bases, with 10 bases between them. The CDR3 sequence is CASSPGYGNQPQHF. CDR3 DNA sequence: TGCGCCAGCAGCCCAGGGTACGGCAATCAGCCCCAGCATTTT.

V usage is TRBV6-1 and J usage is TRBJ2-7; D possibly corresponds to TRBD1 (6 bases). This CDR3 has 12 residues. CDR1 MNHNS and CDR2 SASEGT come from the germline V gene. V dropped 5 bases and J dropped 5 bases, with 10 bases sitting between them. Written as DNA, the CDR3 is TGTGCCAGCAGTTCTACAGGGAACGAGCAGTACTTC. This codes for CASSSTGNEQYF.

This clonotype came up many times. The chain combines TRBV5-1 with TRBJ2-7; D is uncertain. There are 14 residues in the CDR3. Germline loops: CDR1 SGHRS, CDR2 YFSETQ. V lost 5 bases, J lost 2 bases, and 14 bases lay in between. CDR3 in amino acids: CASRALDTTYEQYF. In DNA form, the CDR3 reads TGCGCCAGCAGGGCTCTGGATACCACCTACGAGCAGTACTTC.

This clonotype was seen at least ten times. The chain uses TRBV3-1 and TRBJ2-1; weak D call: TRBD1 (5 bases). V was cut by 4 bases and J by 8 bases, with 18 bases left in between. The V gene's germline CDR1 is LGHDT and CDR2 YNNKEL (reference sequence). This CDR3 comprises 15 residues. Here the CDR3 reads CASSPPGMGHHEQFF. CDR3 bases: TGTGCCAGCAGCCCCCCAGGTATGGGGCACCATGAGCAGTTCTTC.

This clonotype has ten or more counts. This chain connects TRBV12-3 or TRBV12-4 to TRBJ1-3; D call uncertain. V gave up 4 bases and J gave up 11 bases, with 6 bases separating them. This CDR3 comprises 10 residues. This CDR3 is CASSSGPIYF. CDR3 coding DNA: TGTGCCAGCAGTTCCGGTCCCATATATTTT.

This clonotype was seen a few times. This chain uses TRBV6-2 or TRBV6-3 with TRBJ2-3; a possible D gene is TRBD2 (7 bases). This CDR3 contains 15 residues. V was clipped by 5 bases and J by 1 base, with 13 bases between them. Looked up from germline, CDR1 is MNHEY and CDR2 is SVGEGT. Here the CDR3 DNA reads TGTGCCAGCAGTCCCCTCGGGGGGCGCACAGATACGCAGTATTTT. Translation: CASSPLGGRTDTQYF.

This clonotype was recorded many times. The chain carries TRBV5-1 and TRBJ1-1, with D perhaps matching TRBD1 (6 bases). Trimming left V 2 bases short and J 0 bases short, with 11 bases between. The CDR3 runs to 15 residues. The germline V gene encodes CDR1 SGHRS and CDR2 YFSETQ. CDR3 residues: CASSLGQLMNTEAFF. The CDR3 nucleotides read TGCGCCAGCAGCTTAGGACAGCTAATGAACACTGAAGCTTTCTTT.

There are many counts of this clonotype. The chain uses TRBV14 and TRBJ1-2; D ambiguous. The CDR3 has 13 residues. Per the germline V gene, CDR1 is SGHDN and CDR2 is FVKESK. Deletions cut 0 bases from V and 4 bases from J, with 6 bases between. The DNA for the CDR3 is TGTGCCAGCAGCCAAGATTGGGCCTATGGCTACACCTTC. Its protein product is CASSQDWAYGYTF.

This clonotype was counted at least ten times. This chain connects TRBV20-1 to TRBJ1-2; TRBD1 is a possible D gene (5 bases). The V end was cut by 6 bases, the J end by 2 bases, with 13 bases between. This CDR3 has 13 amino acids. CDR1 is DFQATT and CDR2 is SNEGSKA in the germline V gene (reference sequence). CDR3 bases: TGCAGTGCGGGGGGAAATAACAACTATGGCTACACCTTC. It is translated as CSAGGNNNYGYTF.

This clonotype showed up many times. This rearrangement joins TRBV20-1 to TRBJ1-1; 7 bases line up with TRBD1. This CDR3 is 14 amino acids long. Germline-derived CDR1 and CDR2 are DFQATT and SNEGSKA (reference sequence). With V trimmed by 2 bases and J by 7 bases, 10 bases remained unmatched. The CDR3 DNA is TGCAGTGCTAGACTTCTGGGACAGCCCGGTGAAGCTTTCTTT. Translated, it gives CSARLLGQPGEAFF.

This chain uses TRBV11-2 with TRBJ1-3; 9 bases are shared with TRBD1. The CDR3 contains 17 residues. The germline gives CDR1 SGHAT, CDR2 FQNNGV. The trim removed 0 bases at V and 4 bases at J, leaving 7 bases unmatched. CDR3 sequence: CASSLEYGTGFGNTIYF. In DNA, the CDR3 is TGTGCCAGCAGCTTAGAATATGGGACAGGGTTCGGAAACACCATATATTTT. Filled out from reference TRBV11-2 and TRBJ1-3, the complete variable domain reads EAGVAQSPRYKIIEKRQSVAFWCNPISGHATLYWYQQILGQGPKLLIQFQNNGVVDDSQLPKDRFSAERLKGVDSTLKIQPAKLEDSAVYLCASSLEYGTGFGNTIYFGEGSWLTVV.

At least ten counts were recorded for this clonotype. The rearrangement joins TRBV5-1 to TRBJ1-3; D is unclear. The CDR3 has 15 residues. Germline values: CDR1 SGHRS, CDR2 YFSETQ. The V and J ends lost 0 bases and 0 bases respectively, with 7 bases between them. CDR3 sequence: CASSLGDYSGNTIYF. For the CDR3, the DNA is TGCGCCAGCAGCTTGGGCGATTACTCTGGAAACACCATATATTTT.

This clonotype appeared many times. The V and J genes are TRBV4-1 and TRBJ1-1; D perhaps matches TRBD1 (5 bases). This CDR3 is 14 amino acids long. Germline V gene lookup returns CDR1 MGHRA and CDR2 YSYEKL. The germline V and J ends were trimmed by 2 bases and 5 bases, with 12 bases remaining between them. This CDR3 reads CASSQKKGLTEAFF. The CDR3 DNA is TGCGCCAGCAGCCAAAAGAAGGGGTTAACTGAAGCTTTCTTT.

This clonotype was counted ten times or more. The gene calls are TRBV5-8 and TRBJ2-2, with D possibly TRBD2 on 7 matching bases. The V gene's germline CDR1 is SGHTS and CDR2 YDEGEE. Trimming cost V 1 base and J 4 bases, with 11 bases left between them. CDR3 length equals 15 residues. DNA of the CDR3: TGTGCCAGCAGCTTGACAGGGAGGGGCACCGGGGAGCTGTTTTTT. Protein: CASSLTGRGTGELFF. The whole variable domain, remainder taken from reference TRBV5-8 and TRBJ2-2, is EAGVTQSPTHLIKTRGQQATLRCSPISGHTSVYWYQQALGLGLQFLLWYDEGEERNRGNFPPRFSGRQFPNYSSELNVNALELEDSALYLCASSLTGRGTGELFFGEGSRLTVL.

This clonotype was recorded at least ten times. CDR3: CASSYTGWDTEAFF. CDR3 coding DNA: TGCGCCAGCAGTTATACAGGGTGGGACACTGAAGCTTTCTTT. The chain recombines TRBV5-1 with TRBJ1-1, with a tentative D call TRBD1 (6 bases). The CDR3 sequence is 14 residues long. In germline, CDR1 is SGHRS, CDR2 YFSETQ. Trimming stripped 5 bases from V and 3 bases from J, with 14 bases between.

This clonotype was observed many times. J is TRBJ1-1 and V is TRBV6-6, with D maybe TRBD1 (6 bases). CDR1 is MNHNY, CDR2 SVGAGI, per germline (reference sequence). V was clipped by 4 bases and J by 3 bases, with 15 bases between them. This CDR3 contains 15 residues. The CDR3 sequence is CASSFGGAVDTEAFF. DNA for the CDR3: TGTGCCAGCAGTTTTGGGGGGGCTGTCGACACTGAAGCTTTCTTT.

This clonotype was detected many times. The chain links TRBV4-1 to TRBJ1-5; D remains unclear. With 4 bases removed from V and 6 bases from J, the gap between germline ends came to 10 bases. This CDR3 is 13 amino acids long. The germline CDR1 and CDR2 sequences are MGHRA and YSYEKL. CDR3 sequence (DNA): TGCGCCAGCAGCCTCCAAACCGGTCAGCCCCAGCATTTT. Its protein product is CASSLQTGQPQHF.

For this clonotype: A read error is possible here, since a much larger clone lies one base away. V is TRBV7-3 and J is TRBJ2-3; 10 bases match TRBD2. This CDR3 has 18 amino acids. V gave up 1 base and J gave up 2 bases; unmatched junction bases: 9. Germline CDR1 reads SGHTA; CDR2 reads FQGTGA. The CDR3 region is CASSLIAGGFAPTDTQYF. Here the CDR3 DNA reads TGTGCCAGCAGCTTAATAGCGGGGGGATTTGCCCCCACAGATACGCAGTATTTT. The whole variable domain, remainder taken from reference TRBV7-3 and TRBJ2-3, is GAGVSQTPSNKVTEKGKYVELRCDPISGHTALYWYRQSLGQGPEFLIYFQGTGAADDSGLPNDRFFAVRPEGSVSTLKIQRTERGDSAVYLCASSLIAGGFAPTDTQYFGPGTRLTVL.